A single sample is the source of the 16 T cell receptor beta chains below, sequenced in a study of CD8 T cells in Susac syndrome. Reverse transcription of roughly 0.45 to 1 ug RNA was performed with random hexamers. MiXCR, applied by TCRdb to the immunoSEQ multiplex PCR reads, yields one record per CDR3 protein. The sample holds 300,000 to 350,000 distinct CDR3 sequences; 92% are singletons and the top ten take about 0.07%. The sequenced material came from CD4+ T cells from PBMCs. All receptors derive from a human donor with multiple sclerosis.

The gene calls are TRBV27 and TRBJ1-5; no clear D. V was pared by 6 bases and J by 0 bases, with 9 bases between. The CDR3 totals 14 residues. Germline CDR1 reads MNHEY; CDR2 reads SMNVEV (reference sequence). In DNA form, the CDR3 reads TGTGCCAGCAGCCTTCGTAATAGCAATCAGCCCCAGCATTTT. This sequence encodes CASSLRNSNQPQHF.

V is TRBV2 and J is TRBJ1-1; D is possibly TRBD1 (6 bases). V lost 6 bases to trimming and J lost 1 base, with 15 bases between them. CDR1 is SNHLY and CDR2 is FYNNEI in the germline V gene. The CDR3 covers 15 residues. The CDR3 sequence is CASRERTAWNTEAFF. As DNA, the CDR3 is TGTGCCAGCAGGGAAAGGACAGCCTGGAACACTGAAGCTTTCTTT.

This chain links TRBV6-5 with TRBJ2-7; the D is unclear. Germline assignment: CDR1 MNHEY and CDR2 SVGAGI. There are 15 residues in the CDR3. Trimming took off 0 bases at V and 4 bases at J, with 13 bases between the two ends. The DNA of the CDR3 is TGTGCCAGCAGTTACTCTACAGCCACCAATTACGAGCAGTACTTC. Its protein is CASSYSTATNYEQYF.

The chain carries TRBV5-4 and TRBJ2-1; TRBD2 matches 10 bases. V dropped 4 bases and J dropped 4; count of bases not matched to a gene: 11. The V gene's germline CDR1 is SGHNT and CDR2 YYREEE (reference sequence). CDR3 length equals 17 residues. The CDR3 loop reads CASSPRKGAGGYNEQFF. CDR3 coding DNA: TGTGCCAGCAGCCCCCGGAAAGGAGCGGGAGGGTACAATGAGCAGTTCTTC.

The rearrangement uses TRBV5-1 and TRBJ2-7; 12 nucleotides agree with TRBD2. Losses at the gene ends were 0 bases for V and 7 bases for J; bases not matched to a gene: 5. This CDR3 region has 15 residues. The V gene's germline CDR1 is SGHRS and CDR2 YFSETQ. CDR3 in DNA: TGCGCCAGCAGCTTGGGACTAGCGGGAGTCGAGGAGCAGTACTTC. Protein: CASSLGLAGVEEQYF.

The V and J genes are TRBV7-2 and TRBJ2-1; no clear D gene. V gave up 6 bases and J gave up 5 bases, with 17 bases separating them. Germline V gives CDR1 SGHTA, CDR2 FQGNSA. This CDR3 spans 15 amino acids. The CDR3 spells CASRLTLRYHNEQFF. The CDR3 nucleotides are TGTGCCAGCAGGTTGACCCTGAGGTACCACAATGAGCAGTTCTTC.

V usage is TRBV5-1 and J usage is TRBJ1-1; 11 bases line up with TRBD1. The CDR3 length is 16 residues. The trim removed 0 bases at V and 1 base at J, leaving 2 bases unmatched. CDR1 and CDR2 (germline): SGHRS, YFSETQ. As DNA, the CDR3 is TGCGCCAGCAGCTTGGGGGGGACAGGGGGGAACACTGAAGCTTTCTTT. Translation: CASSLGGTGGNTEAFF.

The chain links TRBV6-5 to TRBJ1-1; D uncertain. Germline loops: CDR1 MNHEY, CDR2 SVGAGI. The CDR3 is 12 amino acids. V was cut by 6 bases and J by 2 bases, with 7 bases left in between. CDR3 in DNA: TGTGCCAGCAGGTTGGGAAACACTGAAGCTTTCTTT. As protein: CASRLGNTEAFF.

This chain joins TRBV12-3 or TRBV12-4 and TRBJ2-3; D is unclear. Trimming took off 8 bases at V and 7 bases at J, with 10 bases between the two ends. This CDR3 contains 11 residues. The CDR3 DNA follows: TGTGCCAGCGGGCCTTTATATACGCAGTATTTT. This encodes CASGPLYTQYF.

V usage is TRBV29-1 and J usage is TRBJ2-3; no clear D gene. This CDR3 contains 10 residues. With 5 bases removed from V and 6 bases from J, the gap between germline ends came to 6 bases. Germline V gene lookup returns CDR1 SQVTM and CDR2 ANQGSEA. DNA of the CDR3: TGCAGCGTTCAGCTGGATACGCAGTATTTT. This sequence encodes CSVQLDTQYF.

The V gene is TRBV19, the J gene TRBJ2-2; 9 nucleotides match TRBD1. The CDR3 extends over 14 amino acids. V gave up 3 bases and J gave up 7 bases; unmatched junction bases: 3. Germline V gene lookup returns CDR1 LNHDA and CDR2 SQIVND (reference sequence). In DNA form, the CDR3 reads TGTGCCAGTAGTATCACAGGGGGCAGCGGGGAGCTGTTTTTT. Its protein is CASSITGGSGELFF. Together with reference TRBV19 and TRBJ2-2, the CDR3 gives the full variable domain: DGGITQSPKYLFRKEGQNVTLSCEQNLNHDAMYWYRQDPGQGLRLIYYSQIVNDFQKGDIAEGYSVSREKKESFPLTVTSAQKNPTAFYLCASSITGGSGELFFGEGSRLTVL.

A word on this clonotype: At one end, the junction sequence differs from germline, possibly due to a read error. V and J are TRBV7-7 and TRBJ2-1; 7 nucleotides align to TRBD2. Germline CDR1 and CDR2: SSHAT and FNYEAQ (reference sequence). The CDR3 sequence is 15 residues long. The CDR3 DNA is TGTGCTAGCAGCCCCGGGACGGGAGGAGGCAATGAGCAGTTCTTC. Amino acid sequence: CASSPGTGGGNEQFF.

V gene TRBV2 combines with J gene TRBJ1-5; D gene ambiguous. V was trimmed by 3 bases and J by 5 bases, leaving 8 bases between them. The V gene's germline CDR1 is SNHLY and CDR2 FYNNEI. The CDR3 extends over 13 amino acids. CDR3 protein: CASSDQLHQPQHF. CDR3 sequence (DNA): TGTGCCAGCAGTGACCAGCTCCATCAGCCCCAGCATTTT.

In its sample, this clonotype was seen once. The rearrangement links TRBV5-1 to TRBJ1-2; D is unclear. The CDR3 is 15 residues long. CDR1 is SGHRS and CDR2 is YFSETQ in the germline V gene. Trimming removed 0 bases at V and 3 bases at J, with 12 bases between. The DNA of the CDR3 is TGCGCCAGCAGCTTGGCAGGAATCTATGACTATGGCTACACCTTC. This encodes CASSLAGIYDYGYTF.

This chain connects TRBV7-8 to TRBJ1-6; D is ambiguous. Germline V CDR1 and CDR2: SGHVS, FQNEAQ. CDR3 size: 16 residues. V lost 5 bases to trimming and J lost 7 bases, with 18 bases between them. CDR3 protein: CASSLTGLPGNSPLHF. In nucleotides, the CDR3 is TGTGCCAGCAGCCTTACCGGTCTCCCCGGGAATTCACCCCTCCACTTT.

The genes are TRBV5-1 and TRBJ2-1, with TRBD2 matching 11 bases. Unmatched junction bases numbered 4, after V lost 1 base and J lost 7 bases. The CDR3 extends over 15 amino acids. Germline CDR1 reads SGHRS; CDR2 reads YFSETQ. The CDR3 loop is CASSLLGTSGNEQFF. DNA of the CDR3: TGCGCCAGCAGCTTGTTAGGGACTAGCGGTAATGAGCAGTTCTTC.